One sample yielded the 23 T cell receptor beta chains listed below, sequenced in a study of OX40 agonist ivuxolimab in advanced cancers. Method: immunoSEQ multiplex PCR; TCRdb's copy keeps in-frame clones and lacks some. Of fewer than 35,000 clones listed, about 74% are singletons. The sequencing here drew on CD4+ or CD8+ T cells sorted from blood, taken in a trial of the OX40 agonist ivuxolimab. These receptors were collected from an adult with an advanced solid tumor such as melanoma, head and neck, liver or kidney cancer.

This CDR3 reads CASSLGGLAGGHEQFF. The CDR3 DNA sequence: TGTGCCAGCAGCTTGGGAGGACTAGCGGGGGGCCATGAGCAGTTCTTC. The V call is TRBV5-4, the J call TRBJ2-1, with TRBD2 matching 14 bases. This CDR3 has 16 residues. Germline loops: CDR1 SGHNT, CDR2 YYREEE (reference sequence). V trimming: 0 bases; J trimming: 8 bases; junction bases outside the gene matches: 4.

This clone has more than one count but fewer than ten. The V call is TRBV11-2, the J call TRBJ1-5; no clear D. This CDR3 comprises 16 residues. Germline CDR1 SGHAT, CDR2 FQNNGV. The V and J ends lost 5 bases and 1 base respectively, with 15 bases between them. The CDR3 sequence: CASSVGVGRSNQPQHF. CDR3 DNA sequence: TGTGCCAGCAGCGTAGGCGTAGGGAGGAGCAATCAGCCCCAGCATTTT.

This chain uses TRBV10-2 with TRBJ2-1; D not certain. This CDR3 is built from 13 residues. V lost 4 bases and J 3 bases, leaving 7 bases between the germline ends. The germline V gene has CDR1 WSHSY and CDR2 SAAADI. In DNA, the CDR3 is TGCGCCAGCAGTGGAGACCGCTACAATGAGCAGTTCTTC. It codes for CASSGDRYNEQFF.

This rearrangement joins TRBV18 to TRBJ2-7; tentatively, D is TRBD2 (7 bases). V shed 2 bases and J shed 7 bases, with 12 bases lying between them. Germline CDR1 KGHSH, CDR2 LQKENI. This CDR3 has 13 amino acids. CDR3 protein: CASSPYEGGEQYV. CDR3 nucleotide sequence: TGTGCCAGCTCACCATATGAGGGGGGGGAGCAGTACGTC.

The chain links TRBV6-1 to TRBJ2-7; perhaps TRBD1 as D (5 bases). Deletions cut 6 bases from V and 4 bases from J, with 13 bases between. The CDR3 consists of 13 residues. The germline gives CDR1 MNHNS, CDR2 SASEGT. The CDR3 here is CASRETVIYEQYV. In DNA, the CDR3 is TGTGCCAGCAGGGAGACAGTAATTTACGAGCAGTACGTC.

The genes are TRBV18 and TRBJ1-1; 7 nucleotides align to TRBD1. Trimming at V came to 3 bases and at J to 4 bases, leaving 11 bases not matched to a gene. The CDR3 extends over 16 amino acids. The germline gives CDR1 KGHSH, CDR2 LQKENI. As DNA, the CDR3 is TGTGCCAGCTCACCCGACAGGGTATTATCGAGCACTGAAGCTTTCTTT. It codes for CASSPDRVLSSTEAFF.

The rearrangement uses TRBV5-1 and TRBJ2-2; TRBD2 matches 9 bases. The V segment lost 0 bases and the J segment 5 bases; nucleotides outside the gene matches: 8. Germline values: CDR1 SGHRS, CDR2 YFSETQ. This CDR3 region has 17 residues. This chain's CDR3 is CASSLGRLADLTGELFF. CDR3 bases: TGCGCCAGCAGCTTGGGCAGACTAGCGGACTTAACCGGGGAGCTGTTTTTT.

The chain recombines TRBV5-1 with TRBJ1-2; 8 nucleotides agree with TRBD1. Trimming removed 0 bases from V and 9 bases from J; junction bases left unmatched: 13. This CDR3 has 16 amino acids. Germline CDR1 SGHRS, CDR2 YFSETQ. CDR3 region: CASSLADAGTGDRYTF. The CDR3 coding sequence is TGCGCCAGCAGCTTGGCCGACGCCGGGACAGGCGATCGCTACACCTTC.

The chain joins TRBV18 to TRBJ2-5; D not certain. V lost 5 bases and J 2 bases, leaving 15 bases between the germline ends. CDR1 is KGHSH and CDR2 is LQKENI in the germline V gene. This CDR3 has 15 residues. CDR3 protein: CASSSRKPTQETQYF. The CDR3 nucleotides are TGTGCCAGCTCATCCAGAAAACCAACTCAAGAGACCCAGTACTTC.

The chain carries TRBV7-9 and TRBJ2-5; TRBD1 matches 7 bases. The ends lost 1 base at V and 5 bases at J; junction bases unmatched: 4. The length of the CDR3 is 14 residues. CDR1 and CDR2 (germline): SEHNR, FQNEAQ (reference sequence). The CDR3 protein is CASSLEGAWETQYF. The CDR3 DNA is TGTGCCAGCAGCTTAGAGGGGGCCTGGGAGACCCAGTACTTC.

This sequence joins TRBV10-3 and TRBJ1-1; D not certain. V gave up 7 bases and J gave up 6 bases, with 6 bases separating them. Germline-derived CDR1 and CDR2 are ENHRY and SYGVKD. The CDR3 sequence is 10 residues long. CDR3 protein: CAIKTAEAFF. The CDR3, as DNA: TGTGCCATCAAGACGGCTGAAGCTTTCTTT.

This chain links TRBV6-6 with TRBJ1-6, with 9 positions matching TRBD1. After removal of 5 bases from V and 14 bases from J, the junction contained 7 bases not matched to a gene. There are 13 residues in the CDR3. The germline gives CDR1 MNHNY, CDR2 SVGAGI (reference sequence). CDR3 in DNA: TGTGCCAGCAGTACCGGACAGGGGTTCACCCTCCACTTT. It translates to CASSTGQGFTLHF.

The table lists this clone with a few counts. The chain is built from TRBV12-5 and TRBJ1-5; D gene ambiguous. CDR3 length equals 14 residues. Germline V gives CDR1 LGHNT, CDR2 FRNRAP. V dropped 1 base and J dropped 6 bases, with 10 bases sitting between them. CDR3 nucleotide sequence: TGTGCTAGTGGTTTGGCCGCCGGGTCTCAGCCCCAGCATTTT. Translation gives CASGLAAGSQPQHF.

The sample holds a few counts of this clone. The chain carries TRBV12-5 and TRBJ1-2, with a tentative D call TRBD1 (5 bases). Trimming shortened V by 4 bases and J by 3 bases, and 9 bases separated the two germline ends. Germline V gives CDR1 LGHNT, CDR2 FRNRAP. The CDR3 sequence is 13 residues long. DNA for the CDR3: TGTGCTAGTGGTTCGGGGGGTCACTATGGCTACACCTTC. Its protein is CASGSGGHYGYTF.

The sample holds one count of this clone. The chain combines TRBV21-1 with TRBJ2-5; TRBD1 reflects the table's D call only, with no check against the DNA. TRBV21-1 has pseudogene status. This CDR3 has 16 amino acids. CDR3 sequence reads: CASSKERDRGGETQYF. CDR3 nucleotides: TGTGCCAGCAGCAAAGAGAGGGACAGGGGTGGAGAGACCCAGTACTTC.

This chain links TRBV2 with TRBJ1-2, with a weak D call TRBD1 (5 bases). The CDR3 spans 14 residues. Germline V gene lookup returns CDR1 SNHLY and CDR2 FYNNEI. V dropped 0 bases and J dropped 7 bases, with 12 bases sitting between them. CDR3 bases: TGTGCCAGCAGTGAAGCTCGGGGGAGAGGTGGCTACACCTTC. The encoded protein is CASSEARGRGGYTF.

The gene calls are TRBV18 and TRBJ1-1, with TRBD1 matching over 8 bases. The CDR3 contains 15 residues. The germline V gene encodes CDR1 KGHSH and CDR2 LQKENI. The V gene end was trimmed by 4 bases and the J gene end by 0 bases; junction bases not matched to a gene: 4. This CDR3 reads CASSQRTGLNTEAFF. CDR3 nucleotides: TGTGCCAGCTCACAACGGACAGGGCTGAACACTGAAGCTTTCTTT. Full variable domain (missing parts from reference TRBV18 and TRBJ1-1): NAGVMQNPRHLVRRRGQEARLRCSPMKGHSHVYWYRQLPEEGLKFMVYLQKENIIDESGMPKERFSAEFPKEGPSILRIQQVVRGDSAAYFCASSQRTGLNTEAFFGQGTRLTVV.

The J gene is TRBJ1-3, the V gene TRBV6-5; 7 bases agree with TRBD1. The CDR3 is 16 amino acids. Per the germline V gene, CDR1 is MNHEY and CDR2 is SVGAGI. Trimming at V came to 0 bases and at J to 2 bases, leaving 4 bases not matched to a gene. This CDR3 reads CASSYSLGTAGNTIYF. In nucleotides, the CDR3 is TGTGCCAGCAGTTACTCACTCGGGACAGCTGGAAACACCATATATTTT.

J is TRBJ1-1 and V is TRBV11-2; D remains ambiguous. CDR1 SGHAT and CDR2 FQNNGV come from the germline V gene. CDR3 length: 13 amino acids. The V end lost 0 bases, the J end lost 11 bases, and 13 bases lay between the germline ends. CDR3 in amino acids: CASSLDLRREAFF. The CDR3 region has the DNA TGTGCCAGCAGCTTAGATCTTAGGCGGGAGGCTTTCTTT. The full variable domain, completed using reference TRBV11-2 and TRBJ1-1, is EAGVAQSPRYKIIEKRQSVAFWCNPISGHATLYWYQQILGQGPKLLIQFQNNGVVDDSQLPKDRFSAERLKGVDSTLKIQPAKLEDSAVYLCASSLDLRREAFFGQGTRLTVV.

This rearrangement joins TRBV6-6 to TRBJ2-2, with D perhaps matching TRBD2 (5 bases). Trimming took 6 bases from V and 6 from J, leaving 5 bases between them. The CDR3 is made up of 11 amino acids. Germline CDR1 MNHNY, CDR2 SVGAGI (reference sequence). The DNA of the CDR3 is TGTGCCAGCAGGGACTCCGGGGAGCTGTTTTTT. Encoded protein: CASRDSGELFF.

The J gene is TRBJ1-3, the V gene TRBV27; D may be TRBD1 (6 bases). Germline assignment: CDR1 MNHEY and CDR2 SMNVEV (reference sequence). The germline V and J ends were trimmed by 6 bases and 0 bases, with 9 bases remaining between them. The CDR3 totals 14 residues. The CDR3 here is CASSARGSGNTIYF. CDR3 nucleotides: TGTGCCAGCAGCGCCAGGGGCTCTGGAAACACCATATATTTT.

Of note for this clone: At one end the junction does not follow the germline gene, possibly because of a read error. The CDR3 nucleotides are TGCGCCAGCAGTTTGGACAGGGGGCTAAGGGCCAACGTCCTGACTTTC. As protein: CASSLDRGLRANVLTF. The J gene is TRBJ2-6, the V gene TRBV5-1, with TRBD1 matching 11 bases. Germline V gene sequence: CDR1 SGHRS, CDR2 YFSETQ. The CDR3 totals 16 residues.

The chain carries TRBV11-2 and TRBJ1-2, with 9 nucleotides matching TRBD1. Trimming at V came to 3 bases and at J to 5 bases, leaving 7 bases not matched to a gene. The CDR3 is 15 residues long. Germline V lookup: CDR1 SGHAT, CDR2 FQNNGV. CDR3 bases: TGTGCCAGCAGCTTGGGAAACAGGGGGCATTATGGCTACACCTTC. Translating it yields CASSLGNRGHYGYTF.